This T cell receptor beta chain comes out of a study of T cell responses to AZD1222 COVID-19 vaccine. The protocol was immunoSEQ multiplex PCR, while the TCRdb copy is restricted to in-frame clones and leaves out a portion. The sample consists of 120,000 to 150,000 clones, around 90% of them appearing once. Whole-study results and caveats: Breadth and depth of Spike-specific TCRs rose after two AZD1222 doses.

Germline CDR1 reads WNHNN; CDR2 reads SYGVQD (reference sequence). The V end lost 1 base, the J end lost 3 bases, and 22 bases lay between the germline ends. This CDR3 contains 18 residues. The count of this clone is one. Its antigen remains unknown. The chain combines TRBV10-1 with TRBJ2-7; no clear D gene. The sequence was collected from an adult in good health. The material sequenced was peripheral blood, taken on day 0 of AZD1222 vaccination. CDR3 protein: CASSEFSKQESTYYEQYF. The CDR3 DNA reads TGCGCCAGCAGTGAGTTTAGTAAGCAGGAGAGTACTTACTACGAGCAGTACTTC.